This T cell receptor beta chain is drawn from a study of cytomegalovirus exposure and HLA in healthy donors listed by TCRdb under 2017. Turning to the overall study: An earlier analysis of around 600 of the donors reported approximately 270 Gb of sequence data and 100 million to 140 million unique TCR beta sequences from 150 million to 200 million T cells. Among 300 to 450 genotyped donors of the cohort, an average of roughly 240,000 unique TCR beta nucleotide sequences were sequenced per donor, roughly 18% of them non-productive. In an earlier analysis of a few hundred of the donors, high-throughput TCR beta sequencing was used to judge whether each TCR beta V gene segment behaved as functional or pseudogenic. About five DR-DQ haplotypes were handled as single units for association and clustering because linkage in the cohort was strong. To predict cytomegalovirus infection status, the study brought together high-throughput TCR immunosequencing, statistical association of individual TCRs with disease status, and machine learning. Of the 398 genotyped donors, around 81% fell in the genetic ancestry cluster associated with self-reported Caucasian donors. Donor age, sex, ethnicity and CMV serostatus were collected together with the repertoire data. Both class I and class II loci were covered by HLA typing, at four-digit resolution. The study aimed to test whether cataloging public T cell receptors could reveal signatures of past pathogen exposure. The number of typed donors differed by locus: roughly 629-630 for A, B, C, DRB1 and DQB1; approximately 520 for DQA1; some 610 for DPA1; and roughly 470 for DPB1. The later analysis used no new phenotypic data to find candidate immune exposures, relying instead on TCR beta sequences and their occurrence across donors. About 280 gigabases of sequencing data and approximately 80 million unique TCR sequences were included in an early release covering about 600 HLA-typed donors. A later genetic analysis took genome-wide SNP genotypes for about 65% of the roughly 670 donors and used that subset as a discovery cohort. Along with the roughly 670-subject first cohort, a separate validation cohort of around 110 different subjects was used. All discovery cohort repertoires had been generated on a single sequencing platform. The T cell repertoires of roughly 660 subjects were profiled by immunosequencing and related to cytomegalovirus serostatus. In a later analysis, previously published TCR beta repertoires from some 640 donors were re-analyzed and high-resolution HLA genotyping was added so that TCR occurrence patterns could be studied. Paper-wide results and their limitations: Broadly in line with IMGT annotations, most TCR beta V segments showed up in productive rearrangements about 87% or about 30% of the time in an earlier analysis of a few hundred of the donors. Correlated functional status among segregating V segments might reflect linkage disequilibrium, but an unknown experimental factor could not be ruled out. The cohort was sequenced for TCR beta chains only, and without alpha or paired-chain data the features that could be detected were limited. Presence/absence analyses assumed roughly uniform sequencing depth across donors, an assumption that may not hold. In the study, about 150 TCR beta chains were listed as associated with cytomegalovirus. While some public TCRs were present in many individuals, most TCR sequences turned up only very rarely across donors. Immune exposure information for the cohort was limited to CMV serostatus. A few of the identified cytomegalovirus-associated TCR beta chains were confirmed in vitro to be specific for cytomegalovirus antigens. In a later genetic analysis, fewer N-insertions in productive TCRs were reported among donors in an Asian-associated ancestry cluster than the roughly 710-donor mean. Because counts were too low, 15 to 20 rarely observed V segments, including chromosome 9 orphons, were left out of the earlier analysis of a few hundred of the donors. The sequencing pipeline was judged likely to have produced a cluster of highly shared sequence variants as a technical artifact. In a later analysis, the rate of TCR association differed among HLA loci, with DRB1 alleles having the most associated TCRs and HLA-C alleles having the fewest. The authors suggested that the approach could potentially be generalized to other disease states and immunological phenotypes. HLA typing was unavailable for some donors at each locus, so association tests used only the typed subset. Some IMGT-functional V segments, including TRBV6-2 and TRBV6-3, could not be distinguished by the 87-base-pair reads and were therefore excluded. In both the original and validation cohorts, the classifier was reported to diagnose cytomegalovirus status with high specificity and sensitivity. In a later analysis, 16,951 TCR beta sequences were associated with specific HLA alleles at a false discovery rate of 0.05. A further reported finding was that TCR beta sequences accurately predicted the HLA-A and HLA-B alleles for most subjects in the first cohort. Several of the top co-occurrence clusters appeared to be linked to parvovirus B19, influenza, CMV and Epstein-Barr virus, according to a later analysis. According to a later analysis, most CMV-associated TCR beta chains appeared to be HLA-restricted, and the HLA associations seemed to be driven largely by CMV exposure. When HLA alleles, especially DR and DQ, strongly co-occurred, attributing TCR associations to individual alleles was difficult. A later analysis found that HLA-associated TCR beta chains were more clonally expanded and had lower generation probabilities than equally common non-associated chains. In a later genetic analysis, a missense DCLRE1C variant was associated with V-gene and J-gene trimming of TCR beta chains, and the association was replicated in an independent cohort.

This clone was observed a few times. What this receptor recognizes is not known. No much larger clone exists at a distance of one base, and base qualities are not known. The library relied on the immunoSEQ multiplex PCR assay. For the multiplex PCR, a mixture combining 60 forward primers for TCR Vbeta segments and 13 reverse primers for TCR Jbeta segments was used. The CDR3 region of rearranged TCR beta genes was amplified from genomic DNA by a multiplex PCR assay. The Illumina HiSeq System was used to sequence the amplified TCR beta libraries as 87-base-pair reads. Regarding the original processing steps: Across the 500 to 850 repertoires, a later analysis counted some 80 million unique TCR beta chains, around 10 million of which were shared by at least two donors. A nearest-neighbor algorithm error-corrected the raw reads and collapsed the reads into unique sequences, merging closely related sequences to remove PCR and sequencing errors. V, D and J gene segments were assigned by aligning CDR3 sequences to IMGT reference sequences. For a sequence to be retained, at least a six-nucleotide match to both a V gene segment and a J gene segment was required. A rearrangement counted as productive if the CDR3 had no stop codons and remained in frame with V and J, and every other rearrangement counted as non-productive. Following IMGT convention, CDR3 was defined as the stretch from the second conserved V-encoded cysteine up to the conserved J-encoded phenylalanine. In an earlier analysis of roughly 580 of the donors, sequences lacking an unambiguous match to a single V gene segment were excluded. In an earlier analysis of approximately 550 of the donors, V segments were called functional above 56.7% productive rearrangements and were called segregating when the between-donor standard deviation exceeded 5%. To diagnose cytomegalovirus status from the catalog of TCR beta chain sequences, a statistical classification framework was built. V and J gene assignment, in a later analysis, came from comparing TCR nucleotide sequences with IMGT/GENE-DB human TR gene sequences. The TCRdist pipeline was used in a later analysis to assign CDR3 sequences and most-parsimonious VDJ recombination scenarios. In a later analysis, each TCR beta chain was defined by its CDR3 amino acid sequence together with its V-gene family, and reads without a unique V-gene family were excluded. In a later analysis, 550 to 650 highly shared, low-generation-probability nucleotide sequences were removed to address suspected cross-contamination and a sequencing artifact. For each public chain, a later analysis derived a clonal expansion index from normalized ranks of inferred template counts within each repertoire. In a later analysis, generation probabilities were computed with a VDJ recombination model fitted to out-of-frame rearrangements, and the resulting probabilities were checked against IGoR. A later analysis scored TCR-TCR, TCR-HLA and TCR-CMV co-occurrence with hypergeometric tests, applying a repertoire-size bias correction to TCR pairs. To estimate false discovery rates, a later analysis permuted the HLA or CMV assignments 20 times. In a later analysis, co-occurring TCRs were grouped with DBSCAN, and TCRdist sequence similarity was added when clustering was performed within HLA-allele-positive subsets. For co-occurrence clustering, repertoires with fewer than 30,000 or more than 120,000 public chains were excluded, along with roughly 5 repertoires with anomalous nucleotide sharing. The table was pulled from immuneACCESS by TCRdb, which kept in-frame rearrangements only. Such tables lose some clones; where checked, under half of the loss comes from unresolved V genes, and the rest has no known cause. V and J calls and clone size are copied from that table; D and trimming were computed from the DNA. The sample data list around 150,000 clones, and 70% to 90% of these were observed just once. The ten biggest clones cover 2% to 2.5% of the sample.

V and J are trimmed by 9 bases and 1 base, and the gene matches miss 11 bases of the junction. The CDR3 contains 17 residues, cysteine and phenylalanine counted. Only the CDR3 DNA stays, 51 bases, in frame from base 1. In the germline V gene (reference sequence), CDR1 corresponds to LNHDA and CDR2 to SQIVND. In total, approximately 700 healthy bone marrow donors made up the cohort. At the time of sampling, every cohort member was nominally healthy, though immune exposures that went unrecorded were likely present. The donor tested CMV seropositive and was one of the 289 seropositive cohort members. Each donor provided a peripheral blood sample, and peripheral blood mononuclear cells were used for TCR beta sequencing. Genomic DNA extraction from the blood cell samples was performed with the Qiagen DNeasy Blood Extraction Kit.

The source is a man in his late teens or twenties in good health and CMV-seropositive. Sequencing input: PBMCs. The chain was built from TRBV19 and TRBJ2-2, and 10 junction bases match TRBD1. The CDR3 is CASHRQGAQMNTGELFF. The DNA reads TGTGCCAGCCACCGACAGGGGGCCCAAATGAACACCGGGGAGCTGTTTTTT.